The clone carrying this TCR beta chain was seen at least ten times. The antigen remains unidentified. With 10-nucleotide random UMIs, 5'RACE was used to make the cDNA. Each CDR3 protein is one row after TCRdb ran MiXCR on the 5' RACE reads. The top ten clones hold 2% to 2.5% of a sample with tens of thousands of distinct CDR3 sequences, roughly 4.7% of them seen once. This sample is part of a study of neurological immune-mediated disorders. In germline, CDR1 is MNHEY, CDR2 SVGAGI. The CDR3 has 14 residues. With 5 bases removed from V and 0 bases from J, the gap between germline ends came to 7 bases. Study-wide points: Across subjects, no CDR3 amino acid sequence appeared in expanded clones of more than one subject, a finding that suggested private repertoires in all groups.

This receptor was obtained from a woman aged 30 to 39 with multiple sclerosis. J is TRBJ2-2 and V is TRBV6-5; no definite D call. The material sequenced was PBMCs. CDR3 sequence reads: CASSLKTNTGELFF. The CDR3 DNA sequence: TGTGCCAGCAGTCTCAAGACGAACACCGGGGAGCTGTTTTTT.